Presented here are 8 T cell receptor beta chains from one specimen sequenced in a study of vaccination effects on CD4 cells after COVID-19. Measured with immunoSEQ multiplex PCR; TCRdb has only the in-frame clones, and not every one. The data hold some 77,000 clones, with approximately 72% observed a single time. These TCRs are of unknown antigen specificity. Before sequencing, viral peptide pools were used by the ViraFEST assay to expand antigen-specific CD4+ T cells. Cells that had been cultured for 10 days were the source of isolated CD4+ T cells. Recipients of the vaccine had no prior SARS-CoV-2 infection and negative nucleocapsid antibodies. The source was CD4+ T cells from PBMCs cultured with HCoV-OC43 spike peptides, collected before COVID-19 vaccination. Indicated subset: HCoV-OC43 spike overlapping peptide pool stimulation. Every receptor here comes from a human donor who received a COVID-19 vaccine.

CDR3 protein: CASRYSFSGNTIYF. Here the CDR3 DNA reads TGTGCCTCTAGATACAGCTTCTCTGGAAACACCATATATTTT. The rearrangement uses TRBV30 and TRBJ1-3; the D is unclear. The germline gives CDR1 GTSNPN, CDR2 SVGIG (reference sequence). Between the trimmed V and J ends, which lost 7 bases and 0 bases, there was a span of 13 bases. The CDR3 is 14 amino acids.

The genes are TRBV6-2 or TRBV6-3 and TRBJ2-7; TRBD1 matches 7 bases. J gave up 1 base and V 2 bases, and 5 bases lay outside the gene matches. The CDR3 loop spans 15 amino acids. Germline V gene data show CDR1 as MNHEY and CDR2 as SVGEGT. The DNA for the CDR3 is TGTGCCAGCAGTTACGGGGCAGGGGGTTCCTACGAGCAGTACGTC. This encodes CASSYGAGGSYEQYV.

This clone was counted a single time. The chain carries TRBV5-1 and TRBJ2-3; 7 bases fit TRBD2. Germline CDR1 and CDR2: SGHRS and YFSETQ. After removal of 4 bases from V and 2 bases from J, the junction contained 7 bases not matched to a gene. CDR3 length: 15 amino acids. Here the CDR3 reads CASSNGAGNTDTQYF. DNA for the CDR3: TGCGCCAGCAGCAACGGAGCGGGGAACACAGATACGCAGTATTTT.

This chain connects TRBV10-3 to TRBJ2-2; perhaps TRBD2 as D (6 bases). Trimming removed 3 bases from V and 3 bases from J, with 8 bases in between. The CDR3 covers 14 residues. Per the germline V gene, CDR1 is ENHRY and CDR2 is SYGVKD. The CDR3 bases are TGTGCCATCAGTGATGGCGGGGACACCGGGGAGCTGTTTTTT. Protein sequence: CAISDGGDTGELFF.

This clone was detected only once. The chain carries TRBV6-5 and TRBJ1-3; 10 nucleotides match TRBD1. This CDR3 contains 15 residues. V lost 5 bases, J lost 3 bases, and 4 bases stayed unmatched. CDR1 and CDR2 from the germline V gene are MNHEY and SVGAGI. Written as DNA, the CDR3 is TGTGCCAGCAGTCTCCGGACAGGGGGTGGAAACACCATATATTTT. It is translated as CASSLRTGGGNTIYF.

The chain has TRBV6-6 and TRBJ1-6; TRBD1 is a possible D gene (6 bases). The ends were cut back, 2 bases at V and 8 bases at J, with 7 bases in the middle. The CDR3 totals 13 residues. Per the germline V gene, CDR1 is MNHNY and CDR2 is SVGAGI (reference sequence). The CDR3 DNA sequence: TGTGCCAGCAGTTACGACAGGTATTCACCCCTCCACTTT. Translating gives CASSYDRYSPLHF.

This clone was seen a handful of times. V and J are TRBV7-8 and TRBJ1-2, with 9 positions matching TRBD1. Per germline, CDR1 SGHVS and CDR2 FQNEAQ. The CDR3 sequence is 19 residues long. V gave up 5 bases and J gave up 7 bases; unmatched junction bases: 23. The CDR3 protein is CASSPRPRDRVLLGAGYTF. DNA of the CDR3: TGTGCCAGCAGCCCCCGTCCGCGGGACAGGGTCCTCCTTGGTGCTGGCTACACCTTC. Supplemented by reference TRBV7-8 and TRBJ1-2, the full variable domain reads GAGVSQSPRYKVAKRGQDVALRCDPISGHVSLFWYQQALGQGPEFLTYFQNEAQLDKSGLPSDRFFAERPEGSVSTLKIQRTQQEDSAVYLCASSPRPRDRVLLGAGYTFGSGTRLTVV.

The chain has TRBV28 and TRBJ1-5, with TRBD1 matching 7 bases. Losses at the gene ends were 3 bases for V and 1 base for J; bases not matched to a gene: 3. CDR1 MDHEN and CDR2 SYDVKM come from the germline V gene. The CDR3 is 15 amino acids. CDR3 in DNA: TGTGCCAGCAGTTTCCCACAGGGGAGCAATCAGCCCCAGCATTTT. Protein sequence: CASSFPQGSNQPQHF.